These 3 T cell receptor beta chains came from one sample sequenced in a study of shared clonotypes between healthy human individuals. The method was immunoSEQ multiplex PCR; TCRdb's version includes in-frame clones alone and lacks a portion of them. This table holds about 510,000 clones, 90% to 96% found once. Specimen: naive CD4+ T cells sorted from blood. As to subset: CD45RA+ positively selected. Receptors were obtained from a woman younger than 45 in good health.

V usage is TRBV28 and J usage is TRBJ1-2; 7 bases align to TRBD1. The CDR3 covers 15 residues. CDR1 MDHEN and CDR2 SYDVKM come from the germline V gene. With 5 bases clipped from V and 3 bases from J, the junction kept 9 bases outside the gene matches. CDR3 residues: CASSPALGQYYGYTF. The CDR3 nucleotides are TGTGCCAGCAGTCCGGCATTGGGACAGTACTATGGCTACACCTTC.

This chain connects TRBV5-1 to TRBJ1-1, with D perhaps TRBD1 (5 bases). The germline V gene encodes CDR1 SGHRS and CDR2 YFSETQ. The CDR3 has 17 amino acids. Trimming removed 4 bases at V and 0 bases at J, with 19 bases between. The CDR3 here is CASSATLSPDMNTEAFF. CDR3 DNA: TGCGCCAGCAGCGCCACTTTGTCTCCGGACATGAACACTGAAGCTTTCTTT.

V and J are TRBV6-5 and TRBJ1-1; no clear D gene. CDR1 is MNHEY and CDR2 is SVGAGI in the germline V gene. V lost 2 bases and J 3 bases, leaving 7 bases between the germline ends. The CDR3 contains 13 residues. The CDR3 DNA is TGTGCCAGCAGTTACCGGCCCCACACTGAAGCTTTCTTT. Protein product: CASSYRPHTEAFF.